Listed below are T cell receptor beta chains from one sample, sequenced in a study of CD8 T cells in ankylosing spondylitis. TCRdb re-called the 5' RACE reads through MiXCR, storing one row per CDR3 protein. This sample carries roughly 250,000 distinct CDR3 sequences, 8% to 9.5% of them seen once, and the ten largest clones take around 7%. The sequenced sample was blood, either unsorted or a sorted T cell fraction (not recorded which). The receptors derive from a male donor with ankylosing spondylitis or in good health (not recorded which). The CDR3 runs from the conserved cysteine through the conserved F or W. Fields, in order: CDR3 DNA, CDR3 protein, D gene, clone size, V gene, J gene. D genes are given only for firm matches. Size is stated as how often the clone was seen (once, few, many) or a class if it is expanded.

cdr3_nt: TGTGCCAGCAGCCCCCGGACGGATTACAATGAGCAGTTCTTC
cdr3_aa: CASSPRTDYNEQFF
d_call: .
clone_size: many
v_call: TRBV7-9
j_call: TRBJ2-1

cdr3_nt: TGCGCCACTCGGCCCGGGACTAGCGGTTGGTATGAGCAGTTCTTC
cdr3_aa: CATRPGTSGWYEQFF
d_call: TRBD2
clone_size: many
v_call: TRBV5-1
j_call: TRBJ2-1

cdr3_nt: TGTGCCAGCAGCCCCCGCGGGGGGCTTGAAGCTTTCTTT
cdr3_aa: CASSPRGGLEAFF
d_call: .
clone_size: many
v_call: TRBV12-3/TRBV12-4
j_call: TRBJ1-1

cdr3_nt: TGCGCCAGCAGCTTACCGGGACAGCCAACGGGGATGAACGGTGGGAGCACAGATACGCAGTATTTT
cdr3_aa: CASSLPGQPTGMNGGSTDTQYF
d_call: TRBD1
clone_size: many
v_call: TRBV5-1
j_call: TRBJ2-3

cdr3_nt: TGTGCCAGCAGCTTGGCGAGGGCCGGGGAGCTGTTTTTT
cdr3_aa: CASSLARAGELFF
d_call: .
clone_size: many
v_call: TRBV5-6
j_call: TRBJ2-2

cdr3_nt: TGCGCCAGCAGCCCAAGGCGGGAGGGACGCACAGATACGCAGTATTTT
cdr3_aa: CASSPRREGRTDTQYF
d_call: TRBD2
clone_size: many
v_call: TRBV5-1
j_call: TRBJ2-3

cdr3_nt: TGTGCTAGCAGCCTACGACTAGCAGAGACCCAGTACTTC
cdr3_aa: CASSLRLAETQYF
d_call: TRBD2
clone_size: many
v_call: TRBV7-7
j_call: TRBJ2-5

cdr3_nt: TGCAGCGTTGGGGACAGGGGGAGCTACACCTTC
cdr3_aa: CSVGDRGSYTF
d_call: TRBD1
clone_size: many
v_call: TRBV29-1
j_call: TRBJ1-2

cdr3_nt: TGTGCTAGCAGCTTGGCAGGAGAACGCGGGGAGCTGTTTTTT
cdr3_aa: CASSLAGERGELFF
d_call: .
clone_size: many
v_call: TRBV7-7
j_call: TRBJ2-2

cdr3_nt: TGTGCCAGCAGTTTCTTTGCGGGGACGAATACGAACGGCAATGAGCAGTTCTTC
cdr3_aa: CASSFFAGTNTNGNEQFF
d_call: .
clone_size: many
v_call: TRBV12-3/TRBV12-4
j_call: TRBJ2-1

cdr3_nt: TGTGCCAGCAGCCCGACGCGACAGGGTCTTTCCTCTGGAAACACCATATATTTT
cdr3_aa: CASSPTRQGLSSGNTIYF
d_call: TRBD1
clone_size: few
v_call: TRBV11-2
j_call: TRBJ1-3